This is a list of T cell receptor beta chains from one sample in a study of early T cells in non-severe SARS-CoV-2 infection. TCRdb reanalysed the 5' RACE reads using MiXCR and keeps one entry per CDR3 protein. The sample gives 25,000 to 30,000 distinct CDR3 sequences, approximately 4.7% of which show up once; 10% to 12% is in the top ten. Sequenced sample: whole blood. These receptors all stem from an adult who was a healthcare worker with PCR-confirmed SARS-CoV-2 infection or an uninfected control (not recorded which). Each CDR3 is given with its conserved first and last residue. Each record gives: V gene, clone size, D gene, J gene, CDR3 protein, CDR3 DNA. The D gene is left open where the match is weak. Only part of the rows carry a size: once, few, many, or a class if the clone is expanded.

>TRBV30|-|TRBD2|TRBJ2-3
CAWSPVSLAGGPDTQYF
TGTGCCTGGAGTCCCGTCTCACTAGCGGGGGGGCCAGATACGCAGTATTTT
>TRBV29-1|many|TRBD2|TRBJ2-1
CSAPTSGDYNEQFF
TGCAGCGCCCCTACTAGCGGGGACTACAATGAGCAGTTCTTC
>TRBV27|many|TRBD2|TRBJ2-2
CASRTSANTGELFF
TGTGCCAGCCGGACTAGCGCGAACACCGGGGAGCTGTTTTTT
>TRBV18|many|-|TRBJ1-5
CASSPRGVGSNQPQHF
TGTGCCAGCTCACCACGTGGGGTTGGGAGCAATCAGCCCCAGCATTTT
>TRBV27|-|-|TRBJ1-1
CASTDLNTEAFF
TGTGCCAGCACGGACCTGAACACTGAAGCTTTCTTT
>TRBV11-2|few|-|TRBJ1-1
CASSLGSVPEAFF
TGTGCCAGCAGCTTGGGATCTGTCCCTGAAGCTTTCTTT
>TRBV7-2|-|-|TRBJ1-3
CASSSIGGRSGNTIYF
TGTGCCAGCAGCTCCATAGGGGGTCGATCTGGAAACACCATATATTTT
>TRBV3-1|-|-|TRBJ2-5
CASSQAGFRETQYF
TGTGCCAGCAGCCAGGCAGGGTTTCGCGAGACCCAGTACTTC
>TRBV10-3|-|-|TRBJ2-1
CAISENREEDEQFF
TGTGCCATCAGTGAGAACAGGGAGGAAGATGAGCAGTTCTTC
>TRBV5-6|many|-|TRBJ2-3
CASSSSWGTSTDTQYF
TGTGCCAGCAGTTCATCTTGGGGAACTAGCACAGATACGCAGTATTTT
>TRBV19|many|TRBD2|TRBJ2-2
CASRPSGNTGELFF
TGTGCCAGTCGGCCTAGCGGGAACACCGGGGAGCTGTTTTTT
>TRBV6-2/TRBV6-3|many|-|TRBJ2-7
CASSNPGRRHEQYF
TGTGCCAGCAGTAACCCGGGACGCAGGCACGAGCAGTACTTC
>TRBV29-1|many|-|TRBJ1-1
CSVDRQINTEAFF
TGCAGCGTCGATCGACAGATAAACACTGAAGCTTTCTTT
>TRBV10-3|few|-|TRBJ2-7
CAISEFQGGEMEQYF
TGTGCCATCAGTGAGTTCCAGGGTGGGGAAATGGAGCAGTACTTC
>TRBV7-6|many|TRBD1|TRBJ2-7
CASSSRTGQEDEQYF
TGTGCCAGCAGCTCAAGGACAGGGCAGGAGGACGAGCAGTACTTC
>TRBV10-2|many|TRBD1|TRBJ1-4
CASSETGTGEEKLFF
TGCGCCAGCAGTGAAACCGGGACAGGGGAGGAAAAACTGTTTTTT
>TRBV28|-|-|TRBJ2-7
CASSLPRGQQYF
TGTGCCAGCAGTTTGCCCAGGGGTCAGCAGTACTTC
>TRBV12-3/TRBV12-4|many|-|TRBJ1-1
CASKGGRGIRDTEAFF
TGTGCCAGCAAAGGGGGTCGGGGGATCAGAGACACTGAAGCTTTCTTT
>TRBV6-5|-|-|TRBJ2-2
CASSYRSAGKNTGELFF
TGTGCCAGCAGTTACCGGAGCGCTGGGAAGAACACCGGGGAGCTGTTTTTT
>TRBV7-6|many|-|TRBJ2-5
CASSLLGGYGETQYF
TGTGCCAGCAGCTTATTAGGCGGGTACGGCGAGACCCAGTACTTC
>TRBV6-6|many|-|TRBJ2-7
CASSYSRREQYF
TGTGCCAGCAGTTACTCAAGGCGCGAGCAGTACTTC
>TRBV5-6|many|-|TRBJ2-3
CASSFRWGDTQYF
TGTGCCAGCAGCTTCAGATGGGGGGATACGCAGTATTTT
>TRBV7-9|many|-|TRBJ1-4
CASSSTGALDEKLFF
TGTGCCAGCAGCTCCACGGGGGCATTGGACGAAAAACTGTTTTTT
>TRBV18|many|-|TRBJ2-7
CASSPPTDYEQYF
TGTGCCAGCTCACCACCGACGGATTACGAGCAGTACTTC
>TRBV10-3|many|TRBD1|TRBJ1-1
CAISGTTGGNTEAFF
TGTGCCATCAGTGGTACGACAGGGGGAAACACTGAAGCTTTCTTT
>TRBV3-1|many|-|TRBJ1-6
CASSQGGITSPLHF
TGTGCCAGCAGCCAAGGGGGTATCACGTCACCCCTCCACTTT
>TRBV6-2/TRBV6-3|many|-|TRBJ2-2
CASSLILGPRGTGELFF
TGTGCCAGCAGTTTGATCTTGGGGCCCCGAGGCACCGGGGAGCTGTTTTTT
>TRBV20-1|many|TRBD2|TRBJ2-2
CSAPTSGTLTGELFF
TGCAGTGCCCCGACTAGCGGGACTCTCACCGGGGAGCTGTTTTTT
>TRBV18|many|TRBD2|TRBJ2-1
CASSPGLAEEQFF
TGTGCCAGCTCCCCGGGACTAGCTGAGGAGCAGTTCTTC
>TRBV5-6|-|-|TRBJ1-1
CASSLAGRNTEAFF
TGTGCCAGCAGCTTGGCCGGGAGGAACACTGAAGCTTTCTTT
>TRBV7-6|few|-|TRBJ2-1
CASSLVVTGSYNEQFF
TGTGCCAGCAGCTTAGTGGTCACAGGCTCCTACAATGAGCAGTTCTTC